Presented here are 17 T cell receptor beta chains from one specimen sequenced in a study of regulatory T cells in long-lasting Graves disease. Time point defined: persistent/refractory GD, antithyroid drugs over 5 years with positive TRAb. The TCR library was prepared using RNA isolated from PBMCs. According to the study, TCR beta libraries were built with iRepertoire HTBI primers and CDR3-region Arm-PCR. TCRdb passed the multiplex PCR reads through MiXCR, listing each CDR3 protein once. The sample shows about 430,000 distinct CDR3 sequences, around 23% of them seen only once. The sequences come from peripheral blood mononuclear cells (PBMCs), collected when the disease was refractory, from a patient treated with antithyroid drugs. The receptor set was obtained from a female donor with Graves disease.

The CDR3 region is CASSLSLGGNEQFF. The CDR3 bases are TGTGCCAGCAGTTTATCGCTTGGCGGTAATGAGCAGTTCTTC. The rearrangement uses TRBV28 and TRBJ2-1; no definite D call. This CDR3 is 14 amino acids long. Per germline, CDR1 MDHEN and CDR2 SYDVKM. The ends were cut back, 1 base at V and 7 bases at J, with 11 bases in the middle.

The V gene is TRBV29-1, the J gene TRBJ2-3; maybe TRBD2 (6 bases). V shed 8 bases and J shed 1 base, with 13 bases lying between them. Germline V lookup: CDR1 SQVTM, CDR2 ANQGSEA. The CDR3 spans 13 residues. The CDR3 coding sequence is TGCAGCCCTTCGGGCGGGGGCACAGATACGCAGTATTTT. It specifies CSPSGGGTDTQYF.

This clonotype was counted many times. The V gene is TRBV28, the J gene TRBJ2-5; 8 bases fit TRBD2. The CDR3 contains 14 residues. V lost 6 bases, J lost 3 bases, and 6 bases stayed unmatched. Germline V CDR1 and CDR2: MDHEN, SYDVKM. CDR3: CASSPRGLEETQYF. For the CDR3, the DNA is TGTGCCAGCAGCCCTAGGGGACTAGAAGAGACCCAGTACTTC.

The chain uses TRBV6-1 and TRBJ1-6; D might be TRBD1 (5 bases). CDR1 and CDR2 (germline): MNHNS, SASEGT. CDR3 length: 11 amino acids. V was clipped by 10 bases and J by 7 bases, with 8 bases between them. CDR3: CATGGNSPLHF. The CDR3 nucleotides read TGTGCCACCGGGGGGAATTCACCCCTCCACTTT.

This clonotype was seen more than once but under ten times. V usage is TRBV3-1 and J usage is TRBJ2-7, with 8 bases identical to TRBD1. Germline V gives CDR1 LGHDT, CDR2 YNNKEL (reference sequence). CDR3 size: 15 residues. V gave up 3 bases and J gave up 4 bases; unmatched junction bases: 8. CDR3 DNA: TGTGCCAGCAGCCACGTCGGACAGGGTTTTTACGAGCAGTACTTC. Protein product: CASSHVGQGFYEQYF.

Comments on this clonotype: A far larger clone differs by one base, so this is likely a read error. The CDR3: CASSPTSGRAQKAQYF. The DNA of the CDR3 is TGTGCCAGCAGCCCTACTAGCGGGAGGGCCCAAAAGGCCCAGTACTTC. V is TRBV7-8 and J is TRBJ2-5; the match to TRBD2 covers 13 bases. Germline V gene sequence: CDR1 SGHVS, CDR2 FQNEAQ. J was trimmed by 9 bases and V by 5 bases; bases with no gene match: 12. The CDR3 runs to 16 residues.

This clonotype was observed at least ten times. The rearrangement uses TRBV6-1 and TRBJ1-2; 11 bases match TRBD1. CDR1 is MNHNS, CDR2 SASEGT, per germline. The CDR3 is made up of 13 amino acids. V was clipped by 8 bases and J by 6 bases; unmatched bases: 5. The CDR3 protein is CASGWDRGNGYTF. The CDR3 DNA reads TGTGCCAGCGGCTGGGACAGGGGGAATGGCTACACCTTC.

This clonotype was counted many times. The CDR3 DNA sequence: TGTGCCAGCAATCGGGACTATAGCAATCAGCCCCAGCATTTT. It yields the protein CASNRDYSNQPQHF. This rearrangement joins TRBV2 to TRBJ1-5; the D gene is possibly TRBD1 (5 bases). The CDR3 is 14 residues long. Trimming cost V 7 bases and J 0 bases, with 10 bases left between them. CDR1 and CDR2 from the germline V gene are SNHLY and FYNNEI.

There are a few counts of this clonotype. The rearrangement uses TRBV7-3 and TRBJ2-2, with 10 bases lining up with TRBD1. The V segment lost 5 bases and the J segment 4 bases; nucleotides outside the gene matches: 7. From germline, CDR1 is SGHTA and CDR2 FQGTGA. The CDR3 length is 16 residues. CDR3 in amino acids: CASSDDRGHRTGELFF. CDR3 DNA: TGTGCCAGCAGCGACGACAGGGGGCATCGCACCGGGGAGCTGTTTTTT.

The V call is TRBV3-1, the J call TRBJ2-5; D is possibly TRBD1 or TRBD2 (6 bases each). CDR1 LGHDT and CDR2 YNNKEL come from the germline V gene (reference sequence). There are 14 residues in the CDR3. Trimming removed 2 bases from V and 2 bases from J, with 9 bases in between. CDR3: CASSQRGAQETQYF. The CDR3 region has the DNA TGTGCCAGCAGCCAAAGGGGGGCTCAAGAGACCCAGTACTTC.

Concerning this clonotype itself: This clone may be a read error of a much larger clone one base away. This rearrangement joins TRBV12-3 or TRBV12-4 to TRBJ1-2, with D unresolved. The CDR3 has 13 residues. As DNA, the CDR3 is TGTGCCAGCAACTTAGACGCAAACTATGGCAACACCTTC. It yields the protein CASNLDANYGNTF.

The chain couples TRBV20-1 to TRBJ2-5; D call uncertain. The J call is doubtful: the DNA matches TRBJ2-7 better. The germline V gene has CDR1 DFQATT and CDR2 SNEGSKA (reference sequence). The CDR3 is 15 residues long. CDR3 DNA sequence: TGCAGTGCTCTCCCTGTGGGGTCTGGAATTGCCGAGCAGTACTTC. The encoded protein is CSALPVGSGIAEQYF.

This clonotype came up many times. The rearrangement joins TRBV6-1 to TRBJ2-6; 8 bases line up with TRBD1. V trimming: 6 bases; J trimming: 4 bases; junction bases outside the gene matches: 5. CDR3 length: 15 amino acids. Germline-derived CDR1 and CDR2 are MNHNS and SASEGT. The CDR3 loop is CASRDRVKGANVLTF. The CDR3 DNA sequence: TGTGCCAGCAGGGACAGGGTGAAGGGGGCCAACGTCCTGACTTTC.

Ten or more counts support this clonotype. The rearrangement joins TRBV28 to TRBJ1-5; 7 bases are shared with TRBD1. CDR1 and CDR2 from the germline V gene are MDHEN and SYDVKM. J gave up 7 bases and V 6 bases, and 12 bases lay outside the gene matches. The CDR3 consists of 15 residues. CDR3 region: CASRTTGQGGQPQHF. CDR3 DNA: TGTGCCAGCAGGACGACAGGGCAAGGAGGACAGCCCCAGCATTTT. Full variable domain (missing parts from reference TRBV28 and TRBJ1-5): DVKVTQSSRYLVKRTGEKVFLECVQDMDHENMFWYRQDPGLGLRLIYFSYDVKMKEKGDIPEGYSVSREKKERFSLILESASTNQTSMYLCASRTTGQGGQPQHFGDGTRLSIL.

The genes are TRBV30 and TRBJ2-7; weak D call: TRBD1 (6 bases). Trimming pared 3 bases from V and 1 base from J, leaving 19 bases between. The CDR3 has 16 amino acids. Germline values: CDR1 GTSNPN, CDR2 SVGIG (reference sequence). The CDR3 coding sequence is TGTGCCTGGAGGCCCCCCAGGGACATTCCTTCCTACGAGCAGTACTTC. It codes for CAWRPPRDIPSYEQYF.

The chain carries TRBV5-1 and TRBJ2-7; either TRBD1 or TRBD2 may fit D (6 bases each). The V and J ends lost 4 bases and 1 base respectively, with 15 bases between them. The CDR3 is made up of 15 amino acids. Germline V CDR1 and CDR2: SGHRS, YFSETQ. DNA of the CDR3: TGCGCCAGCAGCGGGGGGACAAGGGGGTCCTACGAGCAGTACTTC. Translated: CASSGGTRGSYEQYF.

This clonotype has ten or more counts. The V gene is TRBV20-1, the J gene TRBJ2-5, with D tentatively TRBD1 (6 bases). V lost 2 bases and J 2 bases, leaving 12 bases between the germline ends. Germline CDR1 and CDR2: DFQATT and SNEGSKA (reference sequence). The CDR3 covers 14 residues. This CDR3 is CSARTTGLQETQYF. CDR3 DNA sequence: TGCAGTGCTAGAACTACAGGGCTACAAGAGACCCAGTACTTC.